Listed below are T cell receptor beta chains from one sample, sequenced in a study of response to subunit inactivated influenza vaccine. MiXCR, run by TCRdb on the RT-PCR reads, gives a single entry per CDR3 protein. This table has more than 450,000 distinct CDR3 sequences, about 8% appearing once. The sample in question was PBMCs from blood, obtained 23 months after vaccination. The receptors stem from a man aged 50 to 69 who received an inactivated influenza vaccine. Both conserved end residues are part of each CDR3. Fields, in order: J gene, CDR3 length, clone size, D gene, V gene, CDR3 protein. The D gene is left open where the match is weak. Part of the rows lack a size; the others show once, few, many or a class for expanded clones.

TRBJ2-7 | 14 | many | . | TRBV20-1 | CSARGPRWGREQYF
TRBJ2-4 | 16 | many | . | TRBV18 | CASSPLDSLAKNIQYF
TRBJ2-2 | 14 | few | TRBD1 | TRBV2 | CASNRVQGSGELFF
TRBJ2-1 | 14 | many | TRBD2 | TRBV12-3/TRBV12-4 | CASSMGLADNEQFF
TRBJ2-3 | 12 | few | . | TRBV20-1 | CSASPGPDTQYF
TRBJ1-1 | 14 | few | . | TRBV5-1 | CASSSLTGNTEAFF
TRBJ2-5 | 12 | many | . | TRBV6-2/TRBV6-3 | CASSSRGGTQYF
TRBJ2-3 | 15 | . | . | TRBV20-1 | CSARATQTSTDTQYF
TRBJ1-4 | 15 | few | TRBD1 | TRBV20-1 | CSASGQGVMFEKLFF
TRBJ1-2 | 16 | few | TRBD1 | TRBV4-2 | CASSQGWDSTNYGYTF
TRBJ1-1 | 12 | many | . | TRBV29-1 | CSVRYGNTEAFF
TRBJ2-1 | 14 | . | TRBD2 | TRBV7-2 | CASGPAGAHNEQFF
TRBJ2-5 | 13 | many | TRBD1 | TRBV2 | CASSGQGEETQYF
TRBJ2-1 | 15 | many | TRBD2 | TRBV20-1 | CSAPVRTSSYNEQFF
TRBJ2-1 | 15 | many | TRBD2 | TRBV5-1 | CASSPLAGGLNEQFF
TRBJ2-1 | 13 | few | . | TRBV7-2 | CASSLNKFNEQFF
TRBJ2-1 | 13 | few | TRBD1 | TRBV11-2 | CASSLTGVDEQFF
TRBJ2-3 | 17 | . | TRBD2 | TRBV4-3 | CASSQDPGLAVTDTRYF
TRBJ1-4 | 13 | . | . | TRBV12-3/TRBV12-4 | CASSLGSLGKLFF
TRBJ1-5 | 15 | once | TRBD1 | TRBV11-2 | CASSQQGGNNQPQHF
TRBJ1-6 | 15 | many | . | TRBV25-1 | CASSEVGYYNSPLHF
TRBJ1-3 | 15 | . | . | TRBV3-1 | CASSQDEGSGNTLYF